This T cell receptor (beta chain) was documented in a study of shared clonotypes between healthy human individuals. On the study more broadly: The donors, two women and a few men, were aged 18 to 49.

About 90 million PBMCs were counted before genomic DNA extraction. The deep-level immunoSEQ assay was used. The authors ran unsorted PBMC replicate PCRs on 300 ng DNA, approximately 30,000 T cell genomes. Profiling relied on immunoSEQ multiplex PCR, and the TCRdb table lists in-frame clones only, not all of them. In the table there are fewer than 600,000 clones, around 79% of which are singletons. The sequencing sample was made of PBMCs. This receptor was taken from a woman aged 40 to 55 in good health. Some clones in this sample may be carry-over from other donors' samples.

Written as DNA, the CDR3 is TGTGCCAGCAGCTCCCCAACTAGCGGGAGGAACTACGAGCAGTACTTC. This translates into CASSSPTSGRNYEQYF. This chain links TRBV5-4 with TRBJ2-7, with 12 bases identical to TRBD2. CDR3 length: 16 amino acids. The V segment lost 3 bases and the J segment 3 bases; nucleotides outside the gene matches: 7. Germline V gene lookup returns CDR1 SGHNT and CDR2 YYREEE (reference sequence).